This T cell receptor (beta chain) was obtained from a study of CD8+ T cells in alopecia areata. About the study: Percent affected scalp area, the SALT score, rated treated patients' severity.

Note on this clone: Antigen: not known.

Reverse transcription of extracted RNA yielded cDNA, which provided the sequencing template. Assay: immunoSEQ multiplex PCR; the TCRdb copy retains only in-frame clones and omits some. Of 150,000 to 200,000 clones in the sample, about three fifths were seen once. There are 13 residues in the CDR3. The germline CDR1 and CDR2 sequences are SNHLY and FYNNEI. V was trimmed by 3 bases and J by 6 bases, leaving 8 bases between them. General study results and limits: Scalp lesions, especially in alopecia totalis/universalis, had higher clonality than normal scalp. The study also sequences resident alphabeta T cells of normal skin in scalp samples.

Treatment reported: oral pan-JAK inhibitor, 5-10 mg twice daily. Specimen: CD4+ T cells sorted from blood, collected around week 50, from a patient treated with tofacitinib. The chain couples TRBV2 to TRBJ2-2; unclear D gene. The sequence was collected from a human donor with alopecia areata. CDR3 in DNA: TGTGCCAGCAGTGACGGAAGACCCGGGGAGCTGTTTTTT. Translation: CASSDGRPGELFF. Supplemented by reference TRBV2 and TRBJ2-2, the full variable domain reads EPEVTQTPSHQVTQMGQEVILRCVPISNHLYFYWYRQILGQKVEFLVSFYNNEISEKSEIFDDQFSVERPDGSNFTLKIRSTKLEDSAMYFCASSDGRPGELFFGEGSRLTVL.